This entry is about one T cell receptor beta chain. Its antigen remains unknown. This sample stems from a study of cytomegalovirus exposure and HLA in healthy donors. Study-wide background: Early release data held around 82 million unique TCRs from HLA-typed donors. The study's findings and limits: Across donors, most TCRs were seen rarely, yet some public ones were widespread.

PCR used 60 Vbeta primers and 13 Jbeta primers. TCRdb's copy holds only in-frame clones and misses some; the assay was immunoSEQ multiplex PCR. This sample has around 91,000 clones, with about three quarters found just once. The CDR3 is 13 residues long. The germline V and J ends were trimmed by 4 bases and 3 bases, with 10 bases remaining between them. Germline V CDR1 and CDR2: KGHSH, LQKENI. Sample: PBMCs. The TCR comes from a woman in her thirties or forties in good health and CMV-seropositive. The rearrangement joins TRBV18 to TRBJ2-7, with D possibly TRBD1 on 5 matching bases. The CDR3 is CASSQGISYEQYF. For the CDR3, the DNA is TGTGCCAGCTCACAGGGGATCAGCTACGAGCAGTACTTC. The entire variable domain, with the rest obtained from reference TRBV18 and TRBJ2-7, is as follows: NAGVMQNPRHLVRRRGQEARLRCSPMKGHSHVYWYRQLPEEGLKFMVYLQKENIIDESGMPKERFSAEFPKEGPSILRIQQVVRGDSAAYFCASSQGISYEQYFGPGTRLTVT.